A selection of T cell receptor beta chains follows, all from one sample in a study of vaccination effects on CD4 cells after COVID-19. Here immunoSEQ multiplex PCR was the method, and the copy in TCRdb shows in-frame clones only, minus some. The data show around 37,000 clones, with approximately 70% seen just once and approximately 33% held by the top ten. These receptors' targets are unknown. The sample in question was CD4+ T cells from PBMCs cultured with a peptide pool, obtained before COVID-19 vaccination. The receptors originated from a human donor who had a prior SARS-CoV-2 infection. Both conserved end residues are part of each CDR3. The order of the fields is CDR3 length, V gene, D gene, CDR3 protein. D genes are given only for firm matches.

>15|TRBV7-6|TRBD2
CASSLVAGETYEQYF
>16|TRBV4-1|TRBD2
CASNLTPTSAKPEQYF
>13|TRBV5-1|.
CASSLWGQGLAFF
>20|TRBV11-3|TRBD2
CASSLEGWGLAGIGINIQYF
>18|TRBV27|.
CASSLSQGPAPNYNEQFF
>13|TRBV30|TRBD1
CAWDDRANSPLHF
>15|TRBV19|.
CASSIGGTVYNEQFF
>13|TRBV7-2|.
CASSTGPPNIQYF
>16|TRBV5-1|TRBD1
CASSRITGGAGETQYF
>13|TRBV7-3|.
CASSLIGGGGYTF
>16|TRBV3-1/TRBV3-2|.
CASSHGQLRPGNTIYF
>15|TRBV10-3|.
CAISARGGGNTEAFF
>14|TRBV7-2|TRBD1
CASIVSGGVYGYTF
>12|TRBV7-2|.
CASSLQTPQQYF
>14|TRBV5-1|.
CASSLAATPNGYTF
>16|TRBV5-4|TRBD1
CASSSVGGGWTDTQYF
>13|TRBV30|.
CAWTPDRYNEQFF
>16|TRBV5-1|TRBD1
CASSFLQGASGGELFF
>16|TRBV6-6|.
CASSYGIPDSYYGYTF
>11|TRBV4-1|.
CASSQGSGYTF
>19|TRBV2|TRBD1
CASRAANPGTAVSGNTIYF
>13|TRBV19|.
CASQTVNTGEQFF
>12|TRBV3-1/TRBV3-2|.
CASSQDGYGYTF
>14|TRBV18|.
CASSPSRGYYEQYF
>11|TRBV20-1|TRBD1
CSASNRGRAFF